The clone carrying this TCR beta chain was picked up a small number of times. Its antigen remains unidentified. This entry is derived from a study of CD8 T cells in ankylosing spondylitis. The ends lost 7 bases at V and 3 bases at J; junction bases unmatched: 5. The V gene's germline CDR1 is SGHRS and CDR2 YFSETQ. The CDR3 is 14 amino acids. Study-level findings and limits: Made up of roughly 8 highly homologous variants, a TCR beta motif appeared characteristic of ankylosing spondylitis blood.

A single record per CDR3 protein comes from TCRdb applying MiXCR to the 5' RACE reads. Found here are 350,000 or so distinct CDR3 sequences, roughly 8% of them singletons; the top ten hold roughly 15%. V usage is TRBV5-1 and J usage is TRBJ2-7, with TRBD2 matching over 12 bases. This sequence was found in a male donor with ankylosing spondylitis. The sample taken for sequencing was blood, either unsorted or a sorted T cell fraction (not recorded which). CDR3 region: CASGRLAGDYEQYF. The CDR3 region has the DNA TGCGCCAGCGGAAGACTAGCGGGAGACTACGAGCAGTACTTC.